These 23 T cell receptor beta chains were sequenced from one sample in a study of chemoradiotherapy in HPV16-positive cancers. Sequencing used immunoSEQ multiplex PCR; TCRdb keeps in-frame clones, though not all of them. The table has 6,000 to 7,500 clones, roughly 90% seen once. The sequencing used blood, collected from a patient who underwent chemoradiotherapy. These receptors all stem from a human donor with HPV-associated anogenital cancer.

The chain couples TRBV11-1 to TRBJ2-7; D is possibly TRBD2 (6 bases). V was cut by 5 bases and J by 4 bases, with 15 bases left in between. Germline V gene data show CDR1 as SGHAT and CDR2 as FQDESV (reference sequence). The CDR3 extends over 14 amino acids. The CDR3 here is CASSTSGSGYEQYF. The CDR3 region has the DNA TGTGCCAGCAGCACAAGCGGGTCTGGGTACGAGCAGTACTTC. The full variable domain, its missing parts supplied by reference TRBV11-1 and TRBJ2-7, is EAEVAQSPRYKITEKSQAVAFWCDPISGHATLYWYRQILGQGPELLVQFQDESVVDDSQLPKDRFSAERLKGVDSTLKIQPAELGDSAMYLCASSTSGSGYEQYFGPGTRLTVT.

The V and J genes are TRBV7-6 and TRBJ1-1; no clear D gene. Germline V CDR1 and CDR2: SGHVS, FNYEAQ. V lost 5 bases to trimming and J lost 2 bases, with 6 bases between them. The CDR3 is made up of 12 amino acids. CDR3 in amino acids: CASSPDNTEAFF. The CDR3 nucleotides read TGTGCCAGCAGCCCAGACAACACTGAAGCTTTCTTT.

This chain links TRBV6-5 with TRBJ1-2; D uncertain. Germline V CDR1 and CDR2: MNHEY, SVGAGI. This CDR3 region has 12 residues. V gave up 8 bases and J gave up 0 bases, with 7 bases separating them. CDR3 loop: CASATTNYGYTF. The CDR3 DNA sequence: TGTGCCAGCGCAACAACTAACTATGGCTACACCTTC.

J is TRBJ2-2 and V is TRBV6-5, with TRBD1 matching 8 bases. The CDR3 has 16 residues. Germline CDR1 reads MNHEY; CDR2 reads SVGAGI. V shed 2 bases and J 5 bases; nucleotides not matched to a gene: 7. Here the CDR3 DNA reads TGTGCCAGCAGTTACCTCGGACAGGGTTATACCGGGGAGCTGTTTTTT. Residues: CASSYLGQGYTGELFF.

The chain has TRBV2 and TRBJ2-7, with 11 bases matching TRBD2. The J segment lost 6 bases and the V segment lost 8 bases, leaving 9 bases of the junction unmatched. The CDR3 totals 14 residues. CDR1 is SNHLY and CDR2 is FYNNEI in the germline V gene. CDR3 nucleotides: TGTGCCAGCGGGAGACTAGCGGGGACCAGCGAGCAGTACTTC. It codes for CASGRLAGTSEQYF.

V is TRBV6-4 and J is TRBJ2-3; perhaps D is TRBD1 or TRBD2 (6 bases each). The germline V gene has CDR1 MRHNA and CDR2 SNTAGT. This CDR3 has 15 amino acids. Deletions cut 0 bases from V and 6 bases from J, with 13 bases between. CDR3 region: CASSDSRGARDTQYF. In nucleotides, the CDR3 is TGTGCCAGCAGTGACTCGAGGGGGGCAAGGGATACGCAGTATTTT.

The chain combines TRBV2 with TRBJ1-1, with D possibly TRBD1 on 6 matching bases. The CDR3 loop spans 14 amino acids. Germline assignment: CDR1 SNHLY and CDR2 FYNNEI. V lost 7 bases to trimming and J lost 2 bases, with 14 bases between them. As DNA, the CDR3 is TGTGCCAGCATTGACAAGACAGGAAACACTGAAGCTTTCTTT. Translated: CASIDKTGNTEAFF.

The V and J genes are TRBV19 and TRBJ2-3, with 12 bases matching TRBD2. With V trimmed by 4 bases and J by 3 bases, 5 bases remained unmatched. Per germline, CDR1 LNHDA and CDR2 SQIVND (reference sequence). The CDR3 is 16 amino acids. Here the CDR3 reads CASSKTSGRLTDTQYF. CDR3 nucleotides: TGTGCCAGTAGTAAAACTAGCGGGAGGTTAACAGATACGCAGTATTTT.

The chain has TRBV7-9 and TRBJ2-7, with a weak D call TRBD2 (6 bases). The length of the CDR3 is 16 residues. Germline V gene lookup returns CDR1 SEHNR and CDR2 FQNEAQ (reference sequence). Trimming shortened V by 5 bases and J by 3 bases, and 20 bases separated the two germline ends. This chain's CDR3 is CASSAWRGRPLYEQYF. CDR3 DNA sequence: TGTGCCAGCAGCGCCTGGCGGGGCAGGCCCCTCTACGAGCAGTACTTC.

The gene calls are TRBV5-1 and TRBJ2-7; the D gene is possibly TRBD1 (6 bases). Trimming shortened V by 4 bases and J by 2 bases, and 16 bases separated the two germline ends. This CDR3 contains 15 residues. Germline loops: CDR1 SGHRS, CDR2 YFSETQ. The CDR3 here is CASSPMGAGAYEQYF. As DNA, the CDR3 is TGCGCCAGCAGCCCAATGGGGGCAGGGGCCTACGAGCAGTACTTC.

The V call is TRBV5-1, the J call TRBJ2-7, with a possible D match to TRBD1 (6 bases). CDR1 is SGHRS, CDR2 YFSETQ, per germline. V gave up 0 bases and J gave up 2 bases, with 18 bases separating them. The CDR3 totals 17 residues. The CDR3 spells CASSLALSTGTAYEQYF. CDR3 DNA sequence: TGCGCCAGCAGCTTGGCCTTGAGCACAGGGACCGCCTACGAGCAGTACTTC.

This chain connects TRBV7-9 to TRBJ2-5, with D maybe TRBD2 (6 bases). The V end was cut by 5 bases, the J end by 9 bases, with 19 bases between. Germline CDR1 reads SEHNR; CDR2 reads FQNEAQ (reference sequence). The length of the CDR3 is 14 residues. The CDR3 spells CASSPTRTPKAQYF. The CDR3 DNA sequence: TGTGCCAGCAGCCCGACTAGGACCCCCAAGGCCCAGTACTTC.

This chain links TRBV29-1 with TRBJ2-2, with D perhaps being TRBD1 or TRBD2 (5 bases each). This CDR3 comprises 11 residues. CDR1 and CDR2 from the germline V gene are SQVTM and ANQGSEA. CDR3 loop: CGGRNTGELFF. Written as DNA, the CDR3 is TGCGGGGGACGGAACACCGGGGAGCTGTTTTTT.

The rearrangement uses TRBV25-1 and TRBJ1-2; possibly TRBD1 for D (6 bases). Per the germline V gene, CDR1 is MGHDK and CDR2 is SYGVNS. Trimming left V 3 bases short and J 5 bases short, with 10 bases between. The CDR3 covers 13 residues. As DNA, the CDR3 is TGTGCCAGCAGTGAGCAGGGGCGGTATGGCTACACCTTC. Translated, it gives CASSEQGRYGYTF.

V gene TRBV9 combines with J gene TRBJ2-5; 7 positions match TRBD1. This CDR3 has 12 residues. With V trimmed by 6 bases and J by 4 bases, 3 bases remained unmatched. The V gene's germline CDR1 is SGDLS and CDR2 YYNGEE. DNA of the CDR3: TGTGCCAGCAATCCAGGGGGAGAGACCCAGTACTTC. Translation gives CASNPGGETQYF.

The rearrangement uses TRBV18 and TRBJ2-2; D is ambiguous. This CDR3 region has 13 residues. The V gene's germline CDR1 is KGHSH and CDR2 LQKENI. Trimming cost V 2 bases and J 5 bases, with 6 bases left between them. The CDR3 loop reads CASSPVGTGELFF. The CDR3 DNA reads as TGTGCCAGCTCACCAGTAGGGACCGGGGAGCTGTTTTTT.

The gene calls are TRBV6-4 and TRBJ2-3; 12 positions agree with TRBD2. V shed 3 bases, J shed 6 bases, and the junction held 4 bases outside the gene matches. The CDR3 is 15 residues long. Germline V gene lookup returns CDR1 MRHNA and CDR2 SNTAGT. CDR3 DNA sequence: TGTGCCAGCAGTGAAGCTAGCGGGGGGGGTGATACGCAGTATTTT. This codes for CASSEASGGGDTQYF.

The V gene is TRBV5-1, the J gene TRBJ2-1, with D perhaps TRBD1 (6 bases). V gave up 5 bases and J gave up 4 bases, with 13 bases separating them. The CDR3 spans 14 residues. Germline loops: CDR1 SGHRS, CDR2 YFSETQ. CDR3 residues: CASSLEDSYNEQFF. The DNA of the CDR3 is TGCGCCAGCAGTCTAGAGGACAGTTACAATGAGCAGTTCTTC.

This clone was recorded only once. The V gene is TRBV6-1, the J gene TRBJ2-5; D possibly corresponds to TRBD1 (5 bases). The CDR3 loop spans 15 amino acids. Germline loops: CDR1 MNHNS, CDR2 SASEGT. Trimming removed 3 bases from V and 1 base from J, with 12 bases in between. In DNA, the CDR3 is TGTGCCAGCAGTGATATTCAGGGCAGCCAAGAGACCCAGTACTTC. Protein sequence: CASSDIQGSQETQYF.

The genes are TRBV2 and TRBJ2-7; perhaps TRBD1 as D (6 bases). The CDR3 length is 11 residues. Germline V gene lookup returns CDR1 SNHLY and CDR2 FYNNEI. V gave up 5 bases and J gave up 6 bases, with 8 bases separating them. The CDR3 coding sequence is TGTGCCAGCAGTCAGGGGAGCGAGCAGTACTTC. Translation: CASSQGSEQYF.

The chain has TRBV4-1 and TRBJ2-2, with TRBD1 identical over 8 bases. The CDR3 length is 17 residues. CDR1 MGHRA and CDR2 YSYEKL come from the germline V gene. The V segment lost 1 base and the J segment 7 bases; nucleotides outside the gene matches: 11. The CDR3: CASSQAGGKPTDGELFF. The CDR3 region has the DNA TGCGCCAGCAGCCAAGCAGGGGGCAAGCCGACCGACGGGGAGCTGTTTTTT.

The chain carries TRBV7-2 and TRBJ2-1; D perhaps matches TRBD2 (5 bases). CDR1 is SGHTA and CDR2 is FQGNSA in the germline V gene. Between the trimmed V and J ends, which lost 5 bases and 4 bases, there was a span of 21 bases. The CDR3 totals 17 residues. CDR3 region: CASSLRTGWANYNEQFF. CDR3 DNA sequence: TGTGCCAGCAGCCTCCGGACTGGATGGGCGAATTACAATGAGCAGTTCTTC.

The chain is built from TRBV6-5 and TRBJ2-4; 8 bases fit TRBD1. This CDR3 region has 15 residues. Trimming took 0 bases from V and 9 from J; bases not matched to a gene: 7. Germline lookup yields CDR1 MNHEY and CDR2 SVGAGI. In DNA, the CDR3 is TGTGCCAGCAGTTACTCGACAGGGGTGGGTAGCATTCAGTACTTC. Protein sequence: CASSYSTGVGSIQYF.